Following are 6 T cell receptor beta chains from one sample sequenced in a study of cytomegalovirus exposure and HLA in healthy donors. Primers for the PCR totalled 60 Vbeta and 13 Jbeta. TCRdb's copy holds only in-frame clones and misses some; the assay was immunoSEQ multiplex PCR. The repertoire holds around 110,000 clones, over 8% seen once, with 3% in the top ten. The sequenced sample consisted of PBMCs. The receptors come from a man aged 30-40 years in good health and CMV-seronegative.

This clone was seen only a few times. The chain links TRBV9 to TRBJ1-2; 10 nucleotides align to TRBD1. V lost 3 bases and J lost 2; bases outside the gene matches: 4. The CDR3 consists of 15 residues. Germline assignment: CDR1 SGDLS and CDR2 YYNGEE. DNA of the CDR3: TGTGCCAGCAGCGCCCCGGGACAGGGGAACTATGGCTACACCTTC. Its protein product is CASSAPGQGNYGYTF.

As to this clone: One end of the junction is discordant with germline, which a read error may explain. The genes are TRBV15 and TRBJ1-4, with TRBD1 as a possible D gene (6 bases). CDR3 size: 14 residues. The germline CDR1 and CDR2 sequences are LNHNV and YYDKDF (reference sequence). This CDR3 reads CAPSRDQTGEKLFF. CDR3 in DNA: TGTGCCCCCAGCAGAGATCAGACAGGTGAAAAACTGTTTTTT.

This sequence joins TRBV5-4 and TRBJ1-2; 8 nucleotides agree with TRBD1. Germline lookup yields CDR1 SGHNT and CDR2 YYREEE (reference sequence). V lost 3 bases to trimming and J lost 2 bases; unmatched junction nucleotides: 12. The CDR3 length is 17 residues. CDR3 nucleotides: TGTGCCAGCAGCTCCGGAACCCGACAGGGGTTCAACTATGGCTACACCTTC. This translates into CASSSGTRQGFNYGYTF.

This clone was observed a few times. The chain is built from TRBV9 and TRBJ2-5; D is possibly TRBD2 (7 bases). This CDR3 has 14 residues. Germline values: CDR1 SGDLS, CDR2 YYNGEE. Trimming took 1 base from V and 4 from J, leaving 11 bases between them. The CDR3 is CASSVKGGGETQYF. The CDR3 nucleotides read TGTGCCAGCAGCGTAAAGGGGGGGGGAGAGACCCAGTACTTC.

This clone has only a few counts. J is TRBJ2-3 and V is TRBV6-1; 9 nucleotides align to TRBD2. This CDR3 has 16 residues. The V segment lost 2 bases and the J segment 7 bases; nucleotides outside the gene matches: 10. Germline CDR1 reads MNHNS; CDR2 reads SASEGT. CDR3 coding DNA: TGTGCCAGCAGTGAACCTCGGGCTAGCGGGGAATATACGCAGTATTTT. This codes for CASSEPRASGEYTQYF.

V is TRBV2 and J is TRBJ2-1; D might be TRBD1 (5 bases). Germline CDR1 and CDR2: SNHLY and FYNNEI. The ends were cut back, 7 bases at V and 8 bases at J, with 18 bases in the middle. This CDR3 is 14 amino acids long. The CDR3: CASMQGRARDEQFF. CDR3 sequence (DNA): TGTGCCAGCATGCAGGGTAGGGCCCGGGATGAGCAGTTCTTC.